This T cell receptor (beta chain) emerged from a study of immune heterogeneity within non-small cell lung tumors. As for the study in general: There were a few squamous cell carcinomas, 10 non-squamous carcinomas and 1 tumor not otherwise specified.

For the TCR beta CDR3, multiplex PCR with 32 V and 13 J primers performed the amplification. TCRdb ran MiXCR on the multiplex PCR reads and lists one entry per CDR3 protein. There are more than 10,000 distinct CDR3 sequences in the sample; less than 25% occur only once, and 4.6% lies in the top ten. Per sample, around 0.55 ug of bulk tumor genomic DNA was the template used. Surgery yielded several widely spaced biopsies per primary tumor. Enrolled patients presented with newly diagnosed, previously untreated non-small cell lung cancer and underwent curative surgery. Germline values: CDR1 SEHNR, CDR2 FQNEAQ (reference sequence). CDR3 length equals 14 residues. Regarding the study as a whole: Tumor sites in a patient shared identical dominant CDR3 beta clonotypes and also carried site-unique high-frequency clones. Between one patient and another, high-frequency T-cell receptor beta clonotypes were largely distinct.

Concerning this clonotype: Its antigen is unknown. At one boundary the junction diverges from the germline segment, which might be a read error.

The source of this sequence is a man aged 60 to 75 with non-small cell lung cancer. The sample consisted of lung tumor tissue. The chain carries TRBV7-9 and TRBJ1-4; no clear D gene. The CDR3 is CASSLGIANEKPFF. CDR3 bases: TGTGCCAGCAGCTTAGGGATAGCTAATGAAAAACCGTTTTTT.